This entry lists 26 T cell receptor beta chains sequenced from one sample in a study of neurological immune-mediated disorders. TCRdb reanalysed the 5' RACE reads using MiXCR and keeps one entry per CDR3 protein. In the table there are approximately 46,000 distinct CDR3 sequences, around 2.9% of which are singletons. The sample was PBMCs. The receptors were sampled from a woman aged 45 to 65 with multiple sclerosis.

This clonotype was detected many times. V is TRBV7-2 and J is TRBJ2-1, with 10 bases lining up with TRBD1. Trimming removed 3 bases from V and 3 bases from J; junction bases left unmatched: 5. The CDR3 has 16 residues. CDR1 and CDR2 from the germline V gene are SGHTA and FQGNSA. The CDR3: CASSFSWTGGYNEQFF. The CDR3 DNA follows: TGTGCCAGCAGCTTTTCTTGGACAGGGGGCTACAATGAGCAGTTCTTC.

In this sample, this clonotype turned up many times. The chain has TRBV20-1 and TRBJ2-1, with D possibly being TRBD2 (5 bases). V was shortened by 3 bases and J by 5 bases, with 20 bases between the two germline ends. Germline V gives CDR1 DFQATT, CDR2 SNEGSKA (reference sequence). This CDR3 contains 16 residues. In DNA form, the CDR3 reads TGCAGTGCTAGCGGCGCTGGCACTAGTATAAACAATGAGCAGTTCTTC. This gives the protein CSASGAGTSINNEQFF.

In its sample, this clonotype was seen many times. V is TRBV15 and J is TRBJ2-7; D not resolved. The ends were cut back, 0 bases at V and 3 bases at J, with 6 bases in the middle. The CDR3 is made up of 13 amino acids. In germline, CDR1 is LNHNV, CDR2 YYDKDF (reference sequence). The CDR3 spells CATSREPNYEQYV. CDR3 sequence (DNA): TGTGCCACCAGCAGAGAGCCCAACTACGAGCAGTACGTC.

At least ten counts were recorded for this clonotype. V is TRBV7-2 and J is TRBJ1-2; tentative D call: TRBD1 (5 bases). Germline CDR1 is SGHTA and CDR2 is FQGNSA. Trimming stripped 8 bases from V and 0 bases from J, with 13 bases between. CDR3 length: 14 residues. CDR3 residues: CASRDGGTNYGYTF. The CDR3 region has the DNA TGTGCCAGCCGCGACGGGGGGACTAACTATGGCTACACCTTC.

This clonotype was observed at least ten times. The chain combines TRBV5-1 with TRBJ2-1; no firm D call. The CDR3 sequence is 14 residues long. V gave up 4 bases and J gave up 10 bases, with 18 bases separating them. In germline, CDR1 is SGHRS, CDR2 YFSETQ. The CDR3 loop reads CASSQDSAPVEQFF. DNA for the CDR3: TGCGCCAGCAGCCAAGATTCGGCCCCGGTGGAGCAGTTCTTC.

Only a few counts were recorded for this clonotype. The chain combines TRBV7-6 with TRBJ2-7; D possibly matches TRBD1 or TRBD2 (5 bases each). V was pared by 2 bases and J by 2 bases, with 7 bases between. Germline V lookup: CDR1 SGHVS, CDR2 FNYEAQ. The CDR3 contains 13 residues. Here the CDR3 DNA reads TGTGCCAGCAGCTTACGAGGGGCCTACGAGCAGTACTTC. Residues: CASSLRGAYEQYF.

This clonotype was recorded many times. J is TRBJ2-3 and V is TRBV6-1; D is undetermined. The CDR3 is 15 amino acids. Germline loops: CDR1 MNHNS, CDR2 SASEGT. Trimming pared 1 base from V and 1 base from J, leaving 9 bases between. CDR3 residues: CASSEEDWGTDTQYF. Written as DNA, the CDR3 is TGTGCCAGCAGTGAAGAGGATTGGGGCACAGATACGCAGTATTTT.

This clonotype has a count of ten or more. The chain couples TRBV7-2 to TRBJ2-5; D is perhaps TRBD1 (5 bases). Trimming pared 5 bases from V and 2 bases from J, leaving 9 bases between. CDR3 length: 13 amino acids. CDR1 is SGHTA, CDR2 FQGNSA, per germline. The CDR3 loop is CASSPDTQETQYF. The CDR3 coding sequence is TGTGCCAGCAGCCCGGACACTCAAGAGACCCAGTACTTC.

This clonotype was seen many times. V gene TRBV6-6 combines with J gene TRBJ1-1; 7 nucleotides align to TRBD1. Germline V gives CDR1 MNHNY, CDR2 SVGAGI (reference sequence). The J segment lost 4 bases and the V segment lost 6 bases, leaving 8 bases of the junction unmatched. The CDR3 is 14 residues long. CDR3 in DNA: TGTGCCAGCAGCCACAGACAGGGAGGCACTGAAGCTTTCTTT. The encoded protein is CASSHRQGGTEAFF.

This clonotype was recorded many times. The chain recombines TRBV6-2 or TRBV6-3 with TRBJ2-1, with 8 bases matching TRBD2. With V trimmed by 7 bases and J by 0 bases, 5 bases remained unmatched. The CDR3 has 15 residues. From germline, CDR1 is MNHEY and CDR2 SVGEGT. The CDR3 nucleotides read TGTGCCAGCATTGTAGGGACTAGCTCCTACAATGAGCAGTTCTTC. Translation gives CASIVGTSSYNEQFF.

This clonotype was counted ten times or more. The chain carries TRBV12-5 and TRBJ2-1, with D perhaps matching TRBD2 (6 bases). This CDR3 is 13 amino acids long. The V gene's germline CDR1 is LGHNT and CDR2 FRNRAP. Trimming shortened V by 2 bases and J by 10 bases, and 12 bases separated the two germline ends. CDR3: CASGLTGGFEQFF. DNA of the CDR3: TGTGCTAGTGGTTTGACTGGGGGGTTCGAGCAGTTCTTC.

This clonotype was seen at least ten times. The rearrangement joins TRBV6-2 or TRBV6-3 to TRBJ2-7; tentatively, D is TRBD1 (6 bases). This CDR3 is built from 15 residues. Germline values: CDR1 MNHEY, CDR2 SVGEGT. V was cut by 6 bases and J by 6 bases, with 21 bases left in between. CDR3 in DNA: TGTGCCAGCAGCCCCGACCGCTTGGGACAATCCGAGCAGTACGTC. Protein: CASSPDRLGQSEQYV.

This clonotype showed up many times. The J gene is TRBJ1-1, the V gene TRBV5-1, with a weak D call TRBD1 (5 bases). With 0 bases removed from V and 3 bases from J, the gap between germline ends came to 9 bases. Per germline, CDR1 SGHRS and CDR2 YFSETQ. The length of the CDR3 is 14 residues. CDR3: CASSLAMGDTEAFF. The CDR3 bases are TGCGCCAGCAGCTTGGCCATGGGGGACACTGAAGCTTTCTTT.

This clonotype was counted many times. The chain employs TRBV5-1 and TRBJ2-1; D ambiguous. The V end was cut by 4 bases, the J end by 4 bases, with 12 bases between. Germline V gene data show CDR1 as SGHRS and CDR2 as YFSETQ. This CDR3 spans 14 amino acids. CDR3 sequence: CASSNDPPYNEQFF. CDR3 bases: TGCGCCAGCAGCAACGACCCCCCTTACAATGAGCAGTTCTTC.

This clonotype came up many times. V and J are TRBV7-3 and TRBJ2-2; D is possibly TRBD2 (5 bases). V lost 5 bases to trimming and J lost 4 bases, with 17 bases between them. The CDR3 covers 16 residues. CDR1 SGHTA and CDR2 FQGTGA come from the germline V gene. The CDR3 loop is CASSPTPGFSTGELFF. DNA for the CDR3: TGTGCCAGCAGCCCGACTCCGGGATTTAGCACCGGGGAGCTGTTTTTT.

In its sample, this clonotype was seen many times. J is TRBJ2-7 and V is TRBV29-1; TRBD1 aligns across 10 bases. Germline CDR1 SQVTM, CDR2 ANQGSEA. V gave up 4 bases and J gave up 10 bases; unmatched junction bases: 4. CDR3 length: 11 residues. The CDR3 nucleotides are TGCAGCGTTGGGACAGGGGGATACCAGTACGTC. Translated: CSVGTGGYQYV.

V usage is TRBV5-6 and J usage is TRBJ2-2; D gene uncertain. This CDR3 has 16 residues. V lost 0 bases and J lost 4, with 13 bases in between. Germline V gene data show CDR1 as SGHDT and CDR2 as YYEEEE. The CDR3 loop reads CASSLDDGPGTGELFF. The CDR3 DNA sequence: TGTGCCAGCAGCTTGGACGACGGGCCGGGCACCGGGGAGCTGTTTTTT.

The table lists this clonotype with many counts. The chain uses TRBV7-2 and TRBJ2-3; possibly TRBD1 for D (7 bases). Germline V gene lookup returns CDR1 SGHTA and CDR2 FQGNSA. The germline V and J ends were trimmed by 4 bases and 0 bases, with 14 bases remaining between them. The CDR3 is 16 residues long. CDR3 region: CASSSRQGGSTDTQYF. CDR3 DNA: TGTGCCAGCAGCTCGCGACAGGGAGGTAGCACAGATACGCAGTATTTT.

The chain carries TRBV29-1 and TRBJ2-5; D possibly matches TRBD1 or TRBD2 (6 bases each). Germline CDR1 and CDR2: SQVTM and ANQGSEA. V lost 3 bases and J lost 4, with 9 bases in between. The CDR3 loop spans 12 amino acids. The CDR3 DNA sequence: TGCAGCGTTGAGGAGGGGGGAGAGACCCAGTACTTC. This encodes CSVEEGGETQYF.

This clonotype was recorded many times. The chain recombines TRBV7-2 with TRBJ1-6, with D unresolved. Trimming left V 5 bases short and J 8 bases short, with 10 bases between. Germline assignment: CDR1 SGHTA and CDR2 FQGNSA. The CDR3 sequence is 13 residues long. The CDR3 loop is CASSARMDSPLHF. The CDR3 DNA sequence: TGTGCCAGCAGCGCCAGGATGGATTCACCCCTCCACTTT.

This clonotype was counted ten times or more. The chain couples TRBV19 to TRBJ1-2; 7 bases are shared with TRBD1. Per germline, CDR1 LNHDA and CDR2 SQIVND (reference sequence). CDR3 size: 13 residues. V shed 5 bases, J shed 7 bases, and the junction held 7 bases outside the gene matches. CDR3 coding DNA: TGTGCCAGTAGTCGAAAAGGGGGCCTTGGCTACACCTTC. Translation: CASSRKGGLGYTF.

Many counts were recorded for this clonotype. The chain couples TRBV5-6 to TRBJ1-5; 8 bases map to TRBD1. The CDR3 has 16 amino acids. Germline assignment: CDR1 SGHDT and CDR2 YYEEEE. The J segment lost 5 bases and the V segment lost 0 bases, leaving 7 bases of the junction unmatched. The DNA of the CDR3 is TGTGCCAGCAGCTTGGACAGGGGGAACGTAGATCAGCCCCAGCATTTT. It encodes CASSLDRGNVDQPQHF.

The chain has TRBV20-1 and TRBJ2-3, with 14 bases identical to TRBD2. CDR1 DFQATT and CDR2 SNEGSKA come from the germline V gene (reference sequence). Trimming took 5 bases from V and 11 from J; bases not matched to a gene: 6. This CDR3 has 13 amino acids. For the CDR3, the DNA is TGCAGTGCTCCTCGACTAGCGGGAGGGATGCAGTATTTT. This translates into CSAPRLAGGMQYF.

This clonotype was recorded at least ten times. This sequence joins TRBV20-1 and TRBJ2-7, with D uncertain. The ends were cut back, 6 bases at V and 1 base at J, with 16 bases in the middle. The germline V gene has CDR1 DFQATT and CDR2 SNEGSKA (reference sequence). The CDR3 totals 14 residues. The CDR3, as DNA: TGCAGTGCCCTGGACCGACTCTATTCCTACGAGCAGTACTTC. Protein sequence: CSALDRLYSYEQYF.

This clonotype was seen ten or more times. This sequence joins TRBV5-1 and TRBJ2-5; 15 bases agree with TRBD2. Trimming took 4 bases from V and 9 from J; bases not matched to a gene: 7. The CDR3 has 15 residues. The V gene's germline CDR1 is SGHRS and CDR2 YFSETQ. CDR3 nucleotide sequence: TGCGCCAGCAGCCCGGGACTAGCGGGAGGAGGGTCCCAGTACTTC. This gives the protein CASSPGLAGGGSQYF.

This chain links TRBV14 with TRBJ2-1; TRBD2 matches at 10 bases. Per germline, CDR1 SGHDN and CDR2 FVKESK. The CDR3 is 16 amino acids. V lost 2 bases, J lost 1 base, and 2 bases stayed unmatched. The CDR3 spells CASSQLAGASYNEQFF. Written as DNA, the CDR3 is TGTGCCAGCAGCCAACTAGCGGGGGCTTCCTACAATGAGCAGTTCTTC.